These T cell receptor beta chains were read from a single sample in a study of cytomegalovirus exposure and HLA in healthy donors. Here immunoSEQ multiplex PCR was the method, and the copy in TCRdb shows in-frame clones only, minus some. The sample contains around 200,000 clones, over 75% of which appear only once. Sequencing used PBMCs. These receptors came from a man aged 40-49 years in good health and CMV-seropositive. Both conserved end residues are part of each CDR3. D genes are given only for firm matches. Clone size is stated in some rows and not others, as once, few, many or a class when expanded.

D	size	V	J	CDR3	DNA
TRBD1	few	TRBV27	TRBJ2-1	CASGTGWNEQFF	TGTGCCAGCGGGACAGGGTGGAATGAGCAGTTCTTC
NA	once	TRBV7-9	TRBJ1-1	CASSTSLGAHEAFF	TGTGCCAGCAGTACCTCCCTGGGGGCCCATGAAGCTTTCTTT
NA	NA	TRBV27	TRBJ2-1	CASSWRSAVNEQFF	TGTGCCAGCAGTTGGAGGTCGGCAGTAAATGAGCAGTTCTTC
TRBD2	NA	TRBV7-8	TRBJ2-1	CASSLGWASGGVRYNEQFF	TGTGCCAGCAGCTTAGGGTGGGCTAGCGGGGGGGTGCGATACAATGAGCAGTTCTTC
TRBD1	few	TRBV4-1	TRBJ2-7	CASSTTGTGYEQYF	TGCGCCAGCAGCACGACAGGGACCGGGTACGAGCAGTACTTC
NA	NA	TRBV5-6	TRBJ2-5	CASSYYGAPMAETQYF	TGTGCCAGCAGCTACTATGGAGCGCCCATGGCAGAGACCCAGTACTTC
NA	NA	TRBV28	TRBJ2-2	CASSPSGLNTGELFF	TGTGCCAGCAGCCCCTCAGGGCTAAACACCGGGGAGCTGTTTTTT
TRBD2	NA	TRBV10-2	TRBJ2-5	CASSRLAGAQQETQYF	TGCGCCAGCAGCCGGCTAGCGGGGGCCCAACAAGAGACCCAGTACTTC
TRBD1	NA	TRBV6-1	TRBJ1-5	CASSDVRDRGQPQHF	TGTGCCAGCAGTGATGTTCGGGACAGGGGGCAGCCCCAGCATTTT
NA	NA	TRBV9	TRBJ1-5	CASSVDGGSNQPQHF	TGTGCCAGCAGCGTAGATGGGGGGAGCAATCAGCCCCAGCATTTT
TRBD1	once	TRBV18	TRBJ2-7	CASSPSGGYEQYF	TGTGCCAGCTCACCTTCAGGGGGCTACGAGCAGTACTTC
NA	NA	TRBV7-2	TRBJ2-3	CASSLSTDTQYF	TGTGCCAGCAGCCTCAGCACAGATACGCAGTATTTT
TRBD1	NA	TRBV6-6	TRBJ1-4	CASSLGQVNEKLFF	TGTGCCAGCAGCCTGGGACAGGTTAATGAAAAACTGTTTTTT
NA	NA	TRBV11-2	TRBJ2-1	CASSSNTGRNEQFF	TGTGCCAGCAGCTCTAATACAGGGAGAAATGAGCAGTTCTTC
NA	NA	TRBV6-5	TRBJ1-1	CASTKSQVNTEAFF	TGTGCCAGCACTAAGTCGCAGGTGAACACTGAAGCTTTCTTT
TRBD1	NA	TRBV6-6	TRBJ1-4	CASSRDRGEKLFF	TGTGCCAGCAGTCGGGACAGGGGAGAAAAACTGTTTTTT
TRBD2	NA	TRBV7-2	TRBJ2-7	CASSLQLAGASYEQYF	TGTGCCAGCAGCTTACAACTAGCGGGGGCCTCCTACGAGCAGTACTTC
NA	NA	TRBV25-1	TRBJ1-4	CASSGGGGLFQLFF	TGTGCCAGCAGCGGAGGGGGGGGCCTTTTCCAACTGTTTTTT
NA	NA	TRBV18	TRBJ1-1	CASSPGAGENTEAFF	TGTGCCAGCTCACCCGGGGCAGGGGAGAACACTGAAGCTTTCTTT
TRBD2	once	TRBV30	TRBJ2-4	CAWSITGLAGICF	TGTGCCTGGAGCATAACGGGACTAGCGGGGATTTGCTTC
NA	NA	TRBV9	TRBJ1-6	CASSVGQTYNSPLHF	TGTGCCAGCAGCGTAGGACAGACTTATAATTCACCCCTCCACTTT
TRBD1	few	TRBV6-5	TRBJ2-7	CASSYSRDRSYEQYF	TGTGCCAGCAGTTACTCGAGGGACAGATCCTACGAGCAGTACTTC
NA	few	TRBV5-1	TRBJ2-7	CASSLGASYEQYF	TGCGCCAGCAGCTTGGGGGCTTCCTACGAGCAGTACTTC
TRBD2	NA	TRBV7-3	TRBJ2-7	CASSLTGGGYEQYF	TGTGCCAGCAGCCTAACGGGAGGGGGGTACGAGCAGTACTTC
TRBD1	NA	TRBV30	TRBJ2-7	CAWSVGTGVYEQYF	TGTGCCTGGAGTGTTGGGACAGGGGTCTACGAGCAGTACTTC
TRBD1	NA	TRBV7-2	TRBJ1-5	CASQGGGGGNQPQHF	TGTGCCAGCCAGGGTGGAGGGGGCGGCAATCAGCCCCAGCATTTT
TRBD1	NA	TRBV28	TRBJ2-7	CASSQDRVGYF	TGTGCCAGCAGTCAGGACAGGGTCGGGTACTTC
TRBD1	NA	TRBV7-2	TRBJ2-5	CASSLARGQETQYF	TGTGCCAGCAGCTTAGCCAGGGGGCAAGAGACCCAGTACTTC
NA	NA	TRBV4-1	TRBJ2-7	CASSSWAPDYEQYF	TGCGCCAGCAGCTCCTGGGCCCCGGACTACGAGCAGTACTTC
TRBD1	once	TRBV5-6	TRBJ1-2	CASSFSGTGSYGYTF	TGTGCCAGCAGCTTTTCCGGGACAGGCTCCTATGGCTACACCTTC
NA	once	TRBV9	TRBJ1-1	CASSPGGLKTEAFF	TGTGCCAGCAGCCCGGGGGGGCTTAAGACTGAAGCTTTCTTT
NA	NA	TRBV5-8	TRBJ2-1	CASSLILVPSNEQFF	TGTGCCAGCAGCTTGATCCTAGTCCCTTCCAATGAGCAGTTCTTC
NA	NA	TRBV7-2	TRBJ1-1	CASSFGAMNTEAFF	TGTGCCAGCAGCTTCGGAGCCATGAACACTGAAGCTTTCTTT
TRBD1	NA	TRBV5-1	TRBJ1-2	CASSSRQGNYGYTF	TGCGCCAGCAGCTCCAGACAGGGCAACTATGGCTACACCTTC
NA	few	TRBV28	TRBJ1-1	CASGFTGGSSEAFF	TGTGCCAGCGGTTTTACGGGGGGAAGTTCTGAAGCTTTCTTT
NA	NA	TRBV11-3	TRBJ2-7	CASSLGSSYEQYF	TGTGCCAGCAGCTTGGGCAGCTCCTACGAGCAGTACTTC
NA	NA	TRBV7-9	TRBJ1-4	CASSRVTNEKLFF	TGTGCCAGCAGCCGGGTAACTAATGAAAAACTGTTTTTT
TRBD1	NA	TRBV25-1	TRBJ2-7	CAREGRTDRGYPSGEQYF	TGTGCCAGGGAGGGGCGCACGGACAGGGGATACCCCTCAGGCGAGCAGTACTTC
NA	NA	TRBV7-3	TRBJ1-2	CASSPVGTGHTRPVYGYTF	TGTGCCAGCAGCCCGGTCGGTACTGGACACACCAGACCCGTCTATGGCTACACCTTC
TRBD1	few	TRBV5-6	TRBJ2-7	CASSLPPGQGSYEQYF	TGTGCCAGCAGCTTGCCCCCTGGACAGGGATCCTACGAGCAGTACTTC
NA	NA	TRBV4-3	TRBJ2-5	CASSQHQAYQETQYF	TGCGCCAGCAGCCAACATCAAGCGTACCAAGAGACCCAGTACTTC
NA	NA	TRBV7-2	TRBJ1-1	CASTNWRWTEAFF	TGTGCCAGCACGAACTGGAGGTGGACTGAAGCTTTCTTT
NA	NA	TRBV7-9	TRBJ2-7	CASSLGPGLYEQYF	TGTGCCAGCAGCTTAGGGCCAGGGCTCTACGAGCAGTACTTC
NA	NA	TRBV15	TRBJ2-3	CATSRDTGTDTQYF	TGTGCCACCAGCAGAGATACTGGCACAGATACGCAGTATTTT
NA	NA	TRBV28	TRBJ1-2	CASSFPQGINYGYTF	TGTGCCAGCAGTTTCCCTCAGGGGATTAACTATGGCTACACCTTC
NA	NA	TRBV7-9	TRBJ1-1	CASSLTADNSEAFF	TGTGCCAGCAGCTTAACCGCCGACAATAGTGAAGCTTTCTTT
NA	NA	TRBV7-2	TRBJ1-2	CASSLMTAYYGYTF	TGTGCCAGCAGCCTGATGACAGCCTACTATGGCTACACCTTC
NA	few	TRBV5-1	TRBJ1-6	CASSLDAGLSPLHF	TGCGCCAGCAGCTTGGACGCGGGCCTATCACCCCTCCACTTT
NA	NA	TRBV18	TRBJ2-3	CASSPWGQGTDTQYF	TGTGCCAGCTCACCATGGGGACAAGGCACAGATACGCAGTATTTT
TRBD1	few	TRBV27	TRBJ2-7	CASSLGTGYEQYF	TGTGCCAGCAGTTTAGGGACAGGCTACGAGCAGTACTTC
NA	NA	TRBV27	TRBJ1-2	CASSSLRAKQGYTF	TGTGCCAGCAGTTCCCTGAGGGCCAAGCAAGGCTACACCTTC
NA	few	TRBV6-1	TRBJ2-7	CASSEAPAGYYEQYF	TGTGCCAGCAGTGAGGCCCCGGCAGGCTACTACGAGCAGTACTTC
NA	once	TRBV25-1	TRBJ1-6	CASSLARVNSPLHF	TGTGCCAGCAGTTTGGCCAGGGTCAATTCACCCCTCCACTTT
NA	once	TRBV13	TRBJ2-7	CASSAQYEQYF	TGTGCCAGCAGCGCCCAGTACGAGCAGTACTTC
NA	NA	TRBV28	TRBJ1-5	CASIPSLSNQPQHF	TGTGCCAGCATCCCTAGTCTTAGCAATCAGCCCCAGCATTTT
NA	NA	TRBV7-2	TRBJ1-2	CASSLDRAGGYTF	TGTGCCAGCAGCTTAGACAGGGCGGGTGGCTACACCTTC
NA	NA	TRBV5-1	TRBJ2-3	CASSLGQEKVTKYF	TGCGCCAGCAGCTTGGGGCAGGAAAAGGTGACGAAGTATTTT